The rows below give T cell receptor beta chains drawn from one sample of a study of beta chain features in type 1 diabetes. Libraries were prepared by immunoSEQ multiplex PCR; TCRdb keeps only in-frame clonotypes and omits some of them. This repertoire shows a few hundred thousand clones, 14% found once; its top ten account for about 0.034%. The sequencing sample was made of naive CD4+ T cells from blood. These receptors were collected from a man in his thirties or forties in good health. CDR3s include the opening cysteine and the closing phenylalanine or tryptophan. The order of the fields is CDR3 DNA, CDR3 protein, clone size, D gene, V gene, J gene. A D gene is named only where the DNA matches it firmly. Expanded clones get a size class; other rows say once, few or many, or leave the size out.

TGTGCCTGGAGTGTTGGGACTAGCGGGACCGGGGAGCTGTTTTTT	CAWSVGTSGTGELFF	few	TRBD2	TRBV30	TRBJ2-2
TGCGCCAGCAGCAACCCGCCTACAGGGCACTACGAGCAGTACTTC	CASSNPPTGHYEQYF	.	.	TRBV4-1	TRBJ2-7
TGTGCCAGCAGCGTAGCGGCAGGGGAAGAATATGGCTACACCTTC	CASSVAAGEEYGYTF	.	.	TRBV9	TRBJ1-2
TGTGCCAGCAGCTTGACTCAGGGGGCCCAAGATACGCAGTATTTT	CASSLTQGAQDTQYF	few	TRBD1	TRBV5-4	TRBJ2-3
TGCGCCAGCAGCCAAGGGTTGGGACAGAGCTCCTACGAGCAGTACTTC	CASSQGLGQSSYEQYF	.	TRBD1	TRBV4-1	TRBJ2-7
TGTGCCAGCAAGGTTGGGGAGACCCAGTACTTC	CASKVGETQYF	once	.	TRBV2	TRBJ2-5
TGTGCCAGCAGCCTCAACTCGGGGTTCGGGGAGCTGTTTTTT	CASSLNSGFGELFF	few	.	TRBV6-5	TRBJ2-2
TGTGCCAGCAGTTACTCCAGAGGCACAGATACGCAGTATTTT	CASSYSRGTDTQYF	.	.	TRBV6-6	TRBJ2-3
TGTGCCAGCAAAACGGGGGTTAGTGTCACCGGGGAGCTGTTTTTT	CASKTGVSVTGELFF	few	.	TRBV6-5	TRBJ2-2
TGTGCCAGCAGCCAAGCCCTCAGGGGAAGGTATGGCTACACCTTC	CASSQALRGRYGYTF	.	.	TRBV5-4	TRBJ1-2
TGTGCCAGCAGCCCCCGGCGGGGGGCGAACACCGGGGAGCTGTTTTTT	CASSPRRGANTGELFF	.	TRBD2	TRBV9	TRBJ2-2
TGTGCCAGCAGCGTAGCCGGGACTAGCAGCTACAATGAGCAGTTCTTC	CASSVAGTSSYNEQFF	.	TRBD2	TRBV9	TRBJ2-1
TGCGCCAGCAGCCAATACACTAGCGCGATGGGGTCTAATGAGCAGTTCTTC	CASSQYTSAMGSNEQFF	few	TRBD2	TRBV4-3	TRBJ2-1
TGTGCCAGCAGCGTAGGGAGCGGCTCCTACGAGCAGTACTTC	CASSVGSGSYEQYF	few	.	TRBV9	TRBJ2-7
TGTGCCAGCAGAATCAAGGGAGAGACCCAGTACTTC	CASRIKGETQYF	once	.	TRBV28	TRBJ2-5
TGCGCCAGCAGCCACAAACCGGGACAGAATCGTAGGCCCCAGCATTTT	CASSHKPGQNRRPQHF	.	TRBD1	TRBV4-1	TRBJ1-5
TGTGCCAGCAGCCGGTGGGCCTCTGGGGAGACCCAGTACTTC	CASSRWASGETQYF	.	.	TRBV7-2	TRBJ2-5
TGCGCCAGCAGCCAAGAGTCAGGGAGGGACACTGAAGCTTTCTTT	CASSQESGRDTEAFF	few	.	TRBV4-3	TRBJ1-1
TGTGCCAGCAGCTTAGGGGCCGCAACCACTCAAAATGAGCAGTTCTTC	CASSLGAATTQNEQFF	.	.	TRBV7-6	TRBJ2-1
TGTGCCATCAGGCCGGGACAGGGGGGAGATACGCAGTATTTT	CAIRPGQGGDTQYF	.	TRBD1	TRBV10-3	TRBJ2-3
TGCGCCAGCAGCCCTGGACAGGGCTATGGCTACACCTTC	CASSPGQGYGYTF	many	TRBD1	TRBV4-3	TRBJ1-2
TGCAGTGCCCGGACAGGGCAGGCCCAGTACTTC	CSARTGQAQYF	.	TRBD1	TRBV20-1	TRBJ2-5
TGTGCCAGCAGTGTTGGACAGGTCACGCAGTATTTT	CASSVGQVTQYF	.	TRBD1	TRBV2	TRBJ2-3
TGTGCCAGCAGCTTAATGGGGTCCCACAATGAGCAGTTCTTC	CASSLMGSHNEQFF	few	.	TRBV7-3	TRBJ2-1
TGTGCCAGCAGCTTCCGGCAGGGCGATTCACCCCTCCACTTT	CASSFRQGDSPLHF	few	.	TRBV5-4	TRBJ1-6
TGTGCCAGCAGCCATCCGACAGCCGGAAACACCATATATTTT	CASSHPTAGNTIYF	.	.	TRBV4-2	TRBJ1-3
TGTGCCAGCAGCTTGGGATCTAGCGGGGCCACCTACGAGCAGTACTTC	CASSLGSSGATYEQYF	.	TRBD2	TRBV5-4	TRBJ2-7
TGTGCCAGCAGCTTCTTTGGGGGAAATCAGCCCCAGCATTTT	CASSFFGGNQPQHF	.	.	TRBV7-2	TRBJ1-5
TGTGCCAGCAGCTTAGTTAACCAAGAGACCCAGTACTTC	CASSLVNQETQYF	.	.	TRBV7-6	TRBJ2-5
TGTGCCAGCCAGAGTTTCACAGATACGCAGTATTTT	CASQSFTDTQYF	.	.	TRBV28	TRBJ2-3
TGCGCCAGCAGCCCCTCGTGGGGTGCAGATACGCAGTATTTT	CASSPSWGADTQYF	.	.	TRBV5-1	TRBJ2-3
TGCAGCGGTTCGGACTCCCTGTACAATGAGCAGTTCTTC	CSGSDSLYNEQFF	.	.	TRBV29-1	TRBJ2-1
TGTGCCAGCAGTGACCCGGGTTCAGGCACGCAGTATTTT	CASSDPGSGTQYF	few	.	TRBV2	TRBJ2-3
TGTGCCTGGACTGGGTCGTCAACCTCTGGAAACACCATATATTTT	CAWTGSSTSGNTIYF	few	.	TRBV30	TRBJ1-3